The entry below describes one TCR beta chain. The sample originates from a study of cytomegalovirus exposure and HLA in healthy donors. Study-level information: Falling in the Caucasian-associated ancestry cluster were roughly 86% of approximately 400 genotyped donors.

Germline CDR1 SEHNR, CDR2 FQNEAQ (reference sequence). The CDR3 is 12 amino acids. The V and J ends lost 5 bases and 7 bases respectively, with 11 bases between them. At collection, donors were nominally healthy, but unrecorded immune exposures were probable. The PCR had 60 Vbeta and 13 Jbeta primers. The table came from immunoSEQ multiplex PCR; TCRdb's copy has only in-frame clones and leaves some out. The table shows fewer than 200,000 clones, with roughly 85% occurring only once. The V and J genes are TRBV7-9 and TRBJ1-1, with D uncertain. This sequence was found in a woman in her thirties or forties in good health and CMV-seronegative. Material: PBMCs. As DNA, the CDR3 is TGTGCCAGCAGCCCCTCGGTGCTTGAAGCTTTCTTT. Translation: CASSPSVLEAFF.